This record covers a single T cell receptor beta chain. Its antigen remains unidentified. The sample comes from a study of OX40 agonist ivuxolimab in advanced cancers. Across the whole study: As their treatment, patients were administered ivuxolimab, an agonistic anti-OX40 (CD134) antibody.

The repertoire was sequenced with immunoSEQ multiplex PCR; TCRdb's copy has only in-frame clones and lacks some. The repertoire holds about 46,000 clones, with 75% to 90% as singletons. Germline CDR1 and CDR2: LNHNV and YYDKDF (reference sequence). V dropped 6 bases and J dropped 2; count of bases not matched to a gene: 0. This CDR3 spans 14 amino acids. Study results and limitations: Partial responders at 0.1-3.0 mg/kg had among the lowest clonal expansion. CD4+ and CD8+ blood T cells expanded clonally by week 6 at 0.1 to 3.0 mg/kg.

The V and J genes are TRBV15 and TRBJ2-1, with 11 bases aligning to TRBD1. The origin of this receptor is an adult with an advanced solid tumor such as melanoma, head and neck, liver or kidney cancer. The sample in question was CD4+ or CD8+ T cells sorted from blood, obtained in a trial of the OX40 agonist ivuxolimab. The CDR3 here is CATRDRGPYNEQFF. The CDR3, as DNA: TGTGCCACCAGGGACAGGGGGCCCTACAATGAGCAGTTCTTC.